The T cell receptor (beta chain) under discussion was sequenced for a study of identical twins. V gave up 4 bases and J gave up 7 bases, with 23 bases separating them. Per the germline V gene, CDR1 is DFQATT and CDR2 is SNEGSKA (reference sequence). The length of the CDR3 is 16 residues. Each CDR3 protein is one row after TCRdb ran MiXCR on the 5' RACE reads. This table has 1.5 million to 2 million distinct CDR3 sequences, less than 35% appearing once. This clonotype was sampled from a newborn girl in good health. What was sequenced was cord blood. This chain joins TRBV20-1 and TRBJ1-5, with D possibly matching TRBD1 (6 bases). This CDR3 is CSAIKGGLTLGQPQHF. The CDR3 bases are TGCAGTGCTATAAAGGGGGGACTAACCTTGGGGCAGCCCCAGCATTTT.